Ten or more counts support the clone carrying this T cell receptor beta chain. This entry belongs to a study of T cells after yellow fever vaccination. J lost 3 bases, V lost 4 bases, and 2 bases had no gene match. CDR3 length: 13 amino acids. Germline CDR1 reads WNHNN; CDR2 reads SYGVQD (reference sequence). MiXCR, applied by TCRdb to the 5' RACE reads, yields one record per CDR3 protein. Found here are about 45,000 distinct CDR3 sequences, 6.8% of them singletons; the top ten hold about 15%. This receptor was obtained from a man aged 25-45 years who received the YFV17D yellow fever vaccine. The source material was CD8+ T cells not binding an NS4B(214-222) dextramer, sorted from PBMCs, sampled 45 days after the yellow fever booster vaccination. The chain is built from TRBV10-1 and TRBJ2-5; 7 positions agree with TRBD2. CDR3 residues: CASSVAGEETQYF. As DNA, the CDR3 is TGCGCCAGCAGTGTGGCGGGAGAAGAGACCCAGTACTTC.